These 16 T cell receptor beta chains were all obtained from the same sample, sequenced in a study of identical twins. TCRdb re-analysed the 5' RACE reads in MiXCR, keeping a single row per CDR3 protein. This table has around 670,000 distinct CDR3 sequences, approximately 6.1% appearing once. Sequenced: naive T cells sorted from blood. The receptors originated from a man aged 18 to 30 in good health.

This clonotype has at least ten counts. The V gene is TRBV11-2, the J gene TRBJ2-3, with D perhaps matching TRBD1 or TRBD2 (5 bases each). The CDR3 length is 18 residues. V dropped 5 bases and J dropped 2 bases, with 23 bases sitting between them. CDR1 and CDR2 (germline): SGHAT, FQNNGV. Here the CDR3 DNA reads TGTGCCAGCAGCCTACAAATACGCACCGGGGCGCACACAGATACGCAGTATTTT. Its protein is CASSLQIRTGAHTDTQYF.

V and J are TRBV29-1 and TRBJ1-1, with D hard to call. The CDR3 contains 14 residues. CDR1 is SQVTM, CDR2 ANQGSEA, per germline. The ends were cut back, 7 bases at V and 0 bases at J, with 15 bases in the middle. In nucleotides, the CDR3 is TGCAGCGCAAGCTTCGTGGTCCTGAACACTGAAGCTTTCTTT. Protein sequence: CSASFVVLNTEAFF.

The V gene is TRBV3-1, the J gene TRBJ1-6; D uncertain. There are 15 residues in the CDR3. Germline V CDR1 and CDR2: LGHDT, YNNKEL (reference sequence). V lost 0 bases and J 12 bases, leaving 15 bases between the germline ends. CDR3 DNA sequence: TGTGCCAGCAGCCAAGACCGAGGAGGCTGGGTACCCCTCCACTTT. It yields the protein CASSQDRGGWVPLHF.

This clonotype was detected a few times. The V and J genes are TRBV18 and TRBJ2-1, with D possibly matching TRBD2 (6 bases). The V end lost 0 bases, the J end lost 5 bases, and 8 bases lay between the germline ends. From germline, CDR1 is KGHSH and CDR2 LQKENI. This CDR3 is built from 14 residues. The CDR3 sequence is CASSPPTRDNEQFF. The CDR3 region has the DNA TGTGCCAGCTCACCACCGACTAGGGACAATGAGCAGTTCTTC.

This clonotype was found many times. The rearrangement joins TRBV27 to TRBJ2-5; TRBD1 is a possible D gene (6 bases). Between the trimmed V and J ends, which lost 1 base and 4 bases, there was a span of 13 bases. The germline V gene encodes CDR1 MNHEY and CDR2 SMNVEV (reference sequence). The CDR3 length is 15 residues. CDR3 DNA: TGTGCCAGCAGTTTATTACAGGGATTAGGAGAGACCCAGTACTTC. Translating gives CASSLLQGLGETQYF.

As regards this clonotype: Just one base apart from a much larger clone, this may be a read error. The final CDR3 position lacks the conserved phenylalanine or tryptophan, pointing to a likely read error. This chain joins TRBV5-5 and TRBJ2-1; 10 nucleotides agree with TRBD1. The CDR3 contains 14 residues. V dropped 3 bases and J dropped 7; count of bases not matched to a gene: 4. The germline V gene encodes CDR1 SGHKS and CDR2 YYEKEE (reference sequence). CDR3 residues: CASSWGQGRNEQFL. CDR3 coding DNA: TGTGCCAGCAGCTGGGGACAGGGGAGGAATGAGCAGTTCCTC.

This clonotype came up a few times. The chain combines TRBV7-2 with TRBJ2-7; 8 bases align to TRBD1. J was trimmed by 13 bases and V by 6 bases; bases with no gene match: 11. CDR3 length equals 12 residues. In germline, CDR1 is SGHTA, CDR2 FQGNSA. CDR3 bases: TGTGCCAGCAGAACAGGGGGTTTTATCCCTTACTTC. It translates to CASRTGGFIPYF.

This clonotype was picked up many times. The V call is TRBV7-2, the J call TRBJ1-2; D perhaps matches TRBD1 (5 bases). CDR1 is SGHTA and CDR2 is FQGNSA in the germline V gene. The CDR3 contains 15 residues. V was cut by 0 bases and J by 3 bases, with 11 bases left in between. CDR3 coding DNA: TGTGCCAGCAGCTTAGCGTCGGGGCCGGACTATGGCTACACCTTC. It specifies CASSLASGPDYGYTF.

This chain joins TRBV10-3 and TRBJ2-7; 8 nucleotides line up with TRBD2. The germline CDR1 and CDR2 sequences are ENHRY and SYGVKD. The CDR3 spans 17 residues. V lost 4 bases to trimming and J lost 4 bases; unmatched junction nucleotides: 15. CDR3 protein: CAISAGPILGLGYEQYV. For the CDR3, the DNA is TGTGCCATCAGTGCCGGTCCAATTTTGGGACTAGGGTACGAGCAGTACGTC.

Many counts were recorded for this clonotype. V and J are TRBV20-1 and TRBJ2-2, with D perhaps TRBD2 (6 bases). CDR1 is DFQATT, CDR2 SNEGSKA, per germline (reference sequence). CDR3 length: 15 amino acids. V lost 2 bases, J lost 1 base, and 11 bases lay in between. The CDR3: CSARPREWNTGELFF. The CDR3 DNA is TGCAGTGCTAGACCCCGGGAGTGGAACACCGGGGAGCTGTTTTTT.

This clonotype appeared many times. The chain links TRBV9 to TRBJ1-1, with TRBD1 matching over 9 bases. The germline CDR1 and CDR2 sequences are SGDLS and YYNGEE. After removal of 4 bases from V and 4 bases from J, the junction contained 8 bases not matched to a gene. The CDR3 totals 15 residues. The CDR3 protein is CASSPGQGPGTEAFF. Here the CDR3 DNA reads TGTGCCAGCAGCCCCGGACAGGGGCCGGGCACTGAAGCTTTCTTT. Looking up the rest from reference TRBV9 and TRBJ1-1 gives the full variable domain: DSGVTQTPKHLITATGQRVTLRCSPRSGDLSVYWYQQSLDQGLQFLIQYYNGEERAKGNILERFSAQQFPDLHSELNLSSLELGDSALYFCASSPGQGPGTEAFFGQGTRLTVV.

This clonotype was detected many times. This chain links TRBV10-3 with TRBJ2-3, with D uncertain. Germline CDR1 reads ENHRY; CDR2 reads SYGVKD. With 3 bases removed from V and 4 bases from J, the gap between germline ends came to 8 bases. The CDR3 runs 13 residues. The CDR3 nucleotides read TGTGCCATCAGTGATGTAGCCCCAGATACGCAGTATTTT. It specifies CAISDVAPDTQYF.

The V call is TRBV14, the J call TRBJ2-7, with 8 bases lining up with TRBD1. CDR1 SGHDN and CDR2 FVKESK come from the germline V gene. The CDR3 sequence is 17 residues long. J gave up 6 bases and V 0 bases, and 13 bases lay outside the gene matches. The CDR3 nucleotides read TGTGCCAGCAGCCAAGATCTTGGCAGGGGGCTAGATAGCGAGCAGTACTTC. Translating it yields CASSQDLGRGLDSEQYF.

This clonotype has a count of ten or more. This sequence may be a read error, since a much larger clone differs from it by one base. V gene TRBV5-1 combines with J gene TRBJ1-1; D call uncertain. CDR1 and CDR2 (germline): SGHRS, YFSETQ. The CDR3 length is 13 residues. Trimming took 0 bases from V and 2 from J, leaving 5 bases between them. The CDR3 region has the DNA TGCGCCAGCAGCTTGGACAGCAACACTGAAGCTTTCTTT. Translated, it gives CASSLDSNTEAFF.

Ten or more counts support this clonotype. This rearrangement joins TRBV29-1 to TRBJ2-1, with D unresolved. The germline V gene has CDR1 SQVTM and CDR2 ANQGSEA. The V and J ends lost 1 base and 7 bases respectively, with 8 bases between them. The CDR3 extends over 12 amino acids. This CDR3 is CSVEVMGNEQFF. In DNA form, the CDR3 reads TGCAGCGTTGAAGTCATGGGGAATGAGCAGTTCTTC.

This chain connects TRBV7-8 to TRBJ2-7, with D perhaps TRBD1 (6 bases). The CDR3 is made up of 14 amino acids. Per germline, CDR1 SGHVS and CDR2 FQNEAQ. The V and J ends lost 5 bases and 3 bases respectively, with 14 bases between them. The CDR3 DNA reads TGTGCCAGCAGCCCCGGGGCAGGGGACTACGAGCAGTACGTC. It specifies CASSPGAGDYEQYV.